A single sample gave rise to the 10 T cell receptor beta chains below, sequenced in a study of OX40 agonist ivuxolimab in advanced cancers. The data were produced by immunoSEQ multiplex PCR, yet TCRdb's version contains in-frame clones alone and is incomplete. The sample has about 82,000 clones; over 65% are singletons. The specimen was CD4+ or CD8+ T cells sorted from blood, collected in a trial of the OX40 agonist ivuxolimab. The receptors come from an adult with an advanced solid tumor such as melanoma, head and neck, liver or kidney cancer.

As for this clone: Other nucleotide sequences from this sample produce the same CDR3. This rearrangement joins TRBV10-3 to TRBJ1-1; possible D gene TRBD1, 6 bases. This CDR3 spans 12 amino acids. Trimming took off 10 bases at V and 3 bases at J, with 12 bases between the two ends. The germline V gene has CDR1 ENHRY and CDR2 SYGVKD. Here the CDR3 DNA reads TGTGCCACCGAGAACAGGGACACTGAAGCTTTCTTT. Translation: CATENRDTEAFF.

This chain joins TRBV7-6 and TRBJ2-7; perhaps D is TRBD1 or TRBD2 (5 bases each). CDR1 is SGHVS and CDR2 is FNYEAQ in the germline V gene. Trimming took 1 base from V and 6 from J, leaving 16 bases between them. The CDR3 extends over 15 amino acids. CDR3 DNA sequence: TGTGCCAGCAGCTTAGAGGCGTTTCGGGGCCGCGAGCAGTACTTC. Its translation: CASSLEAFRGREQYF.

This sequence joins TRBV28 and TRBJ1-3, with D tentatively TRBD1 (6 bases). Looked up from germline, CDR1 is MDHEN and CDR2 is SYDVKM. Trimming stripped 11 bases from V and 2 bases from J, with 16 bases between. This CDR3 is 14 amino acids long. The CDR3 DNA reads as TGTGCCGGGTCGGGGGCTTGGACTGGAAACACCATATATTTT. Protein sequence: CAGSGAWTGNTIYF.

CDR3 coding DNA: TGTGCCTGGAGGTACGGTACAGGATGGACTGAAGCTTTCTTT. Amino acid sequence: CAWRYGTGWTEAFF. This chain connects TRBV30 to TRBJ1-1; possible D gene TRBD1, 5 bases. The CDR3 has 14 residues. V dropped 3 bases and J dropped 5 bases, with 16 bases sitting between them. Germline V gene sequence: CDR1 GTSNPN, CDR2 SVGIG (reference sequence).

The rearrangement uses TRBV5-6 and TRBJ2-5; D could derive from TRBD1 or TRBD2 (5 bases each). Trimming left V 4 bases short and J 5 bases short, with 18 bases between. The germline V gene has CDR1 SGHDT and CDR2 YYEEEE. The CDR3 sequence is 15 residues long. In DNA form, the CDR3 reads TGTGCCAGCAGCCCCTGGGACGCCGGCTGGGAGACCCAGTACTTC. Amino acid sequence: CASSPWDAGWETQYF.

V gene TRBV7-8 combines with J gene TRBJ2-3, with D possibly matching TRBD2 (6 bases). The CDR3 is made up of 15 amino acids. Trimming stripped 5 bases from V and 4 bases from J, with 16 bases between. CDR1 is SGHVS and CDR2 is FQNEAQ in the germline V gene. The CDR3 loop reads CASSPPEGLADTQYF. CDR3 bases: TGTGCCAGCAGCCCCCCGGAGGGCCTTGCAGATACGCAGTATTTT.

The rearrangement uses TRBV30 and TRBJ1-5; TRBD1 is a possible D gene (6 bases). Germline CDR1 GTSNPN, CDR2 SVGIG (reference sequence). CDR3 length equals 14 residues. V was cut by 3 bases and J by 3 bases, with 12 bases left in between. CDR3 sequence reads: CAWRSLGANQPQHF. CDR3 nucleotides: TGTGCCTGGAGATCCCTGGGGGCCAATCAGCCCCAGCATTTT.

The rearrangement joins TRBV5-6 to TRBJ2-3, with D unclear. V lost 2 bases and J 1 base, leaving 8 bases between the germline ends. There are 14 residues in the CDR3. Germline CDR1 and CDR2: SGHDT and YYEEEE. The CDR3 sequence is CASSFYRGTDTQYF. CDR3 DNA sequence: TGTGCCAGCAGCTTCTATAGGGGCACAGATACGCAGTATTTT. Drawing the rest from reference TRBV5-6 and TRBJ2-3, the complete variable domain is DAGVTQSPTHLIKTRGQQVTLRCSPKSGHDTVSWYQQALGQGPQFIFQYYEEEERQRGNFPDRFSGHQFPNYSSELNVNALLLGDSALYLCASSFYRGTDTQYFGPGTRLTVL.

The chain uses TRBV13 and TRBJ2-5; unclear D gene. CDR1 and CDR2 from the germline V gene are PRHDT and FYEKMQ (reference sequence). The CDR3 contains 13 residues. Trimming left V 2 bases short and J 7 bases short, with 11 bases between. CDR3 in DNA: TGTGCCAGCAGCTTAACAGCAGACGGGACCCAGTACTTC. Its translation is CASSLTADGTQYF.

The chain links TRBV7-5 to TRBJ1-1. TRBV7-5 is shown as a pseudogene. The length of the CDR3 is 17 residues. The CDR3 nucleotides are TGTGCCAGAAGCTTAGCGCGGGCGGATGAACGGGGCACTGAAGCTTTCTTT. It yields the protein CARSLARADERGTEAFF.